This T cell receptor beta chain comes out of a study of CD8+ T cells in alopecia areata. Indicated treatment: oral pan-JAK inhibitor, 5-10 mg twice daily. RNA extraction and reverse transcription yielded cDNA as sequencing template. Generated by immunoSEQ multiplex PCR, the TCRdb table keeps only in-frame clones and is missing some. The sample lists around 86,000 clones, just over 70% occurring once. V shed 1 base, J shed 0 bases, and the junction held 1 base outside the gene matches. The CDR3 is made up of 15 amino acids. Germline CDR1 is LNHNV and CDR2 is YYDKDF (reference sequence). The material was CD8+ T cells sorted from blood, obtained at approximately week 45, from a patient treated with tofacitinib. The TCR comes from a human donor with alopecia areata. V usage is TRBV15 and J usage is TRBJ2-3; TRBD1 aligns across 7 bases. CDR3 DNA: TGTGCCACCAGCAGAGGGACAGGCAGCACAGATACGCAGTATTTT. Residues: CATSRGTGSTDTQYF.